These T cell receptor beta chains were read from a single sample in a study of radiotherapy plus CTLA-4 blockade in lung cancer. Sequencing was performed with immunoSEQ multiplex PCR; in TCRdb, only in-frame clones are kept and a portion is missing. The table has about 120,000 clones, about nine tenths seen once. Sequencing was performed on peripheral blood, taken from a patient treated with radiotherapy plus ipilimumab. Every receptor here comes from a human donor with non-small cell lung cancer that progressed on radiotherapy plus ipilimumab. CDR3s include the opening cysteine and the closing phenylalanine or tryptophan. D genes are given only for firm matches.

TGTGCCAGCAGCCCCGGGGGAGGGAGGTATGGCTACACCTTC,CASSPGGGRYGYTF,14,TRBJ1-2,TRBV6-1,NA
TGTGCCAGCAGCGCGGGCCAAGGGTCGAATCAGCCCCAGCATTTT,CASSAGQGSNQPQHF,15,TRBJ1-5,TRBV6-1,NA
TGCGCCAGCAGCTTAGCAAATCCCGGACAGTTCGCGAACACCGGGGAGCTGTTTTTT,CASSLANPGQFANTGELFF,19,TRBJ2-2,TRBV4-1,NA
TGCGCCAGCAGCCCACCGGACAGGAAGAACACTGAAGCTTTCTTT,CASSPPDRKNTEAFF,15,TRBJ1-1,TRBV5-1,TRBD1
TGTGCCAGCAGCCAAGGCCTTGTCTCCTACGAGCAGTACTTC,CASSQGLVSYEQYF,14,TRBJ2-7,TRBV4-2,NA
TGTGCCAGCACCCTCGGGATGGAACGGGAGCAGTACTTC,CASTLGMEREQYF,13,TRBJ2-7,TRBV2,NA
TGCAGCGCACAGGTTAGGGGGGCCAACGTCCTGACTTTC,CSAQVRGANVLTF,13,TRBJ2-6,TRBV29-1,NA
TGTGCCAGCAGTGCGGCGGGTGCGGTCACCGGGGAGCTGTTTTTT,CASSAAGAVTGELFF,15,TRBJ2-2,TRBV2,NA
TGTGCCAGCAGCTTGGGACAGTCTGGAAACACCATATATTTT,CASSLGQSGNTIYF,14,TRBJ1-3,TRBV7-9,TRBD1
TGTGCCAGCAGTTTATCAACAGTCCACAATGAGCAGTTCTTC,CASSLSTVHNEQFF,14,TRBJ2-1,TRBV27,NA
TGTGCCAGCAGCCGCGGACTAGACTCCTACGAGCAGTACTTC,CASSRGLDSYEQYF,14,TRBJ2-7,TRBV5-4,TRBD2
TGTGCCAGCAGCGCGGGACTCGAAAACATTCAGTACTTC,CASSAGLENIQYF,13,TRBJ2-4,TRBV5-5,NA
TGTGCCAGTTCTTCTTTATGGGGCTTGAACACTGAAGCTTTCTTT,CASSSLWGLNTEAFF,15,TRBJ1-1,TRBV6-1,NA
TGTGCCAGCAGCTCCCCCCCAGGCTGGTTGGGCACTGAAGCTTTCTTT,CASSSPPGWLGTEAFF,16,TRBJ1-1,TRBV7-8,NA
TGCAGCGTTGAAGCGGACTCCTACAATGAGCAGTTCTTC,CSVEADSYNEQFF,13,TRBJ2-1,TRBV29-1,NA
TGTGCCAGCAGCCCTGCAGGGAACTACCTAGCTGAGCAGTTCTTC,CASSPAGNYLAEQFF,15,TRBJ2-1,TRBV7-2,NA